Listed below are T cell receptor beta chains from one sample, sequenced in a study of cytomegalovirus exposure and HLA in healthy donors. Here immunoSEQ multiplex PCR was the method, and the copy in TCRdb shows in-frame clones only, minus some. Of about 120,000 clones listed, roughly 72% are singletons. Sequenced input: PBMCs. These receptors came from a man aged 35 to 55 in good health and CMV-seropositive. Both conserved end residues are part of each CDR3. Each record gives: J gene, D gene, V gene, clone size, CDR3 protein, CDR3 DNA. The D gene is left open where the match is weak. Size values are once, few and many counts, or a class for expanded clones, and some rows have none.

j_gene: TRBJ1-2; d_gene: .; v_gene: TRBV10-3; abundance: .; CDR3aa: CAILRDWGGDYGYTF; CDR3nt: TGTGCCATCTTACGGGACTGGGGTGGGGACTATGGCTACACCTTC
j_gene: TRBJ2-3; d_gene: .; v_gene: TRBV28; abundance: .; CDR3aa: CASSLTGQFTDTQYF; CDR3nt: TGTGCCAGCAGTCTGACAGGCCAATTCACAGATACGCAGTATTTT
j_gene: TRBJ1-4; d_gene: .; v_gene: TRBV10-1; abundance: .; CDR3aa: CASSVRFNEKLFF; CDR3nt: TGCGCCAGCAGTGTCCGGTTTAATGAAAAACTGTTTTTT
j_gene: TRBJ2-3; d_gene: TRBD2; v_gene: TRBV6-4; abundance: .; CDR3aa: CASSRTSGDTQYF; CDR3nt: TGTGCCAGCAGTCGGACTAGCGGAGATACGCAGTATTTT
j_gene: TRBJ2-5; d_gene: TRBD2; v_gene: TRBV11-2; abundance: few; CDR3aa: CASSSLAGGRETQYF; CDR3nt: TGTGCCAGCAGCTCCTTAGCGGGAGGTCGAGAGACCCAGTACTTC
j_gene: TRBJ2-1; d_gene: TRBD2; v_gene: TRBV25-1; abundance: .; CDR3aa: CASCAGVAREQFF; CDR3nt: TGTGCCAGCTGTGCGGGAGTTGCGCGTGAGCAGTTCTTC
j_gene: TRBJ1-4; d_gene: .; v_gene: TRBV5-4; abundance: few; CDR3aa: CASSTDPEGLEKLFF; CDR3nt: TGTGCCAGCAGCACCGACCCCGAGGGACTTGAAAAACTGTTTTTT
j_gene: TRBJ1-6; d_gene: .; v_gene: TRBV27; abundance: once; CDR3aa: CASSFREDSPLHF; CDR3nt: TGTGCCAGCAGTTTCAGGGAAGATTCACCCCTCCACTTT
j_gene: TRBJ2-7; d_gene: .; v_gene: TRBV5-1; abundance: few; CDR3aa: CASSSSSYEQYF; CDR3nt: TGCGCCAGCAGCTCGAGCTCCTACGAGCAGTACTTC
j_gene: TRBJ2-1; d_gene: TRBD2; v_gene: TRBV15; abundance: .; CDR3aa: CATSPAGGANEQFF; CDR3nt: TGTGCCACCAGCCCAGCGGGGGGGGCCAATGAGCAGTTCTTC
j_gene: TRBJ1-1; d_gene: .; v_gene: TRBV4-1; abundance: .; CDR3aa: CASSQEHQNTEAFF; CDR3nt: TGCGCCAGCAGCCAAGAACACCAGAACACTGAAGCTTTCTTT
j_gene: TRBJ2-5; d_gene: .; v_gene: TRBV6-1; abundance: .; CDR3aa: CASTPGQLQGETQYF; CDR3nt: TGTGCCAGCACCCCCGGACAGCTACAGGGAGAGACCCAGTACTTC
j_gene: TRBJ2-4; d_gene: TRBD1; v_gene: TRBV28; abundance: .; CDR3aa: CASSLWDRGGGKNIQYF; CDR3nt: TGTGCCAGCAGTTTATGGGACAGGGGGGGTGGCAAAAACATTCAGTACTTC
j_gene: TRBJ1-5; d_gene: TRBD1; v_gene: TRBV7-8; abundance: .; CDR3aa: CASSSDRVSNQPQHF; CDR3nt: TGTGCCAGCAGCTCAGACAGGGTTAGCAATCAGCCCCAGCATTTT
j_gene: TRBJ2-7; d_gene: .; v_gene: TRBV7-6; abundance: .; CDR3aa: CASSLGTNYEQYF; CDR3nt: TGTGCCAGCAGCCTAGGGACAAACTACGAGCAGTACTTC
j_gene: TRBJ2-3; d_gene: .; v_gene: TRBV5-4; abundance: .; CDR3aa: CASKQTSSTDTQYF; CDR3nt: TGTGCCAGCAAACAGACCTCATCCACAGATACGCAGTATTTT
j_gene: TRBJ1-5; d_gene: .; v_gene: TRBV11-2; abundance: .; CDR3aa: CASRDRGVPYSNQPQHF; CDR3nt: TGTGCCAGCAGGGATCGGGGAGTCCCTTATAGCAATCAGCCCCAGCATTTT
j_gene: TRBJ2-2; d_gene: TRBD2; v_gene: TRBV7-6; abundance: .; CDR3aa: CASSFRTSGNTGELFF; CDR3nt: TGTGCCAGCAGCTTCCGAACTAGCGGCAACACCGGGGAGCTGTTTTTT
j_gene: TRBJ1-2; d_gene: TRBD1; v_gene: TRBV5-4; abundance: few; CDR3aa: CARSLEGQDDLDYGYTF; CDR3nt: TGTGCCAGAAGCTTGGAGGGACAGGATGACCTGGACTATGGCTACACCTTC
j_gene: TRBJ2-7; d_gene: TRBD1; v_gene: TRBV9; abundance: .; CDR3aa: CASSVAGTGSSYEQYF; CDR3nt: TGTGCCAGCAGCGTAGCCGGGACAGGGTCCTCCTACGAGCAGTACTTC
j_gene: TRBJ1-5; d_gene: .; v_gene: TRBV15; abundance: .; CDR3aa: CATSRDSGQQPQHF; CDR3nt: TGTGCCACCAGCAGAGATTCTGGACAGCAGCCCCAGCATTTT
j_gene: TRBJ2-5; d_gene: TRBD2; v_gene: TRBV2; abundance: few; CDR3aa: CASSGKLAGLGTQYF; CDR3nt: TGTGCCAGCAGTGGGAAACTAGCGGGACTTGGGACCCAGTACTTC
j_gene: TRBJ1-1; d_gene: .; v_gene: TRBV20-1; abundance: .; CDR3aa: CSATGNTEAFF; CDR3nt: TGCAGTGCTACAGGAAACACTGAAGCTTTCTTT
j_gene: TRBJ2-2; d_gene: TRBD2; v_gene: TRBV7-9; abundance: few; CDR3aa: CASSSGSLAGPTGELFF; CDR3nt: TGTGCCAGCAGTTCGGGGAGTCTAGCGGGACCTACCGGGGAGCTGTTTTTT
j_gene: TRBJ2-2; d_gene: .; v_gene: TRBV5-1; abundance: few; CDR3aa: CASSGKFGELFF; CDR3nt: TGCGCCAGTTCAGGGAAATTCGGGGAGCTGTTTTTT
j_gene: TRBJ1-3; d_gene: .; v_gene: TRBV28; abundance: .; CDR3aa: CASSLPTAGSGNTIYF; CDR3nt: TGTGCCAGCAGTTTACCCACCGCAGGGTCAGGAAACACCATATATTTT
j_gene: TRBJ1-2; d_gene: .; v_gene: TRBV29-1; abundance: once; CDR3aa: CSAAPPRVAGYTF; CDR3nt: TGCAGCGCCGCCCCCCCCAGGGTTGCTGGCTACACCTTC
j_gene: TRBJ2-5; d_gene: .; v_gene: TRBV10-1; abundance: .; CDR3aa: CASSQILKETQYF; CDR3nt: TGCGCCAGCAGCCAGATTCTGAAGGAGACCCAGTACTTC
j_gene: TRBJ1-5; d_gene: .; v_gene: TRBV6-1; abundance: few; CDR3aa: CASTLPGDNQPQHF; CDR3nt: TGTGCCAGCACCCTCCCGGGAGACAATCAGCCCCAGCATTTT
j_gene: TRBJ2-7; d_gene: .; v_gene: TRBV7-8; abundance: .; CDR3aa: CASSPPGTFYEQYF; CDR3nt: TGTGCCAGCAGCCCCCCCGGGACTTTTTACGAGCAGTACTTC
j_gene: TRBJ1-1; d_gene: .; v_gene: TRBV13; abundance: .; CDR3aa: CASSLEGAGAFF; CDR3nt: TGTGCCAGCAGCTTAGAGGGAGCCGGCGCTTTCTTT
j_gene: TRBJ2-1; d_gene: .; v_gene: TRBV7-7; abundance: .; CDR3aa: CASSLGVAQPYNEQFF; CDR3nt: TGTGCCAGCAGCTTAGGGGTCGCACAGCCCTACAATGAGCAGTTCTTC
j_gene: TRBJ1-2; d_gene: TRBD1; v_gene: TRBV6-1; abundance: few; CDR3aa: CASTRTGRSYGYTF; CDR3nt: TGTGCCAGTACCAGGACAGGGAGAAGCTATGGCTACACCTTC
j_gene: TRBJ1-2; d_gene: .; v_gene: TRBV9; abundance: .; CDR3aa: CASSVLTGNYGYTF; CDR3nt: TGTGCCAGCAGCGTATTGACGGGAAACTATGGCTACACCTTC
j_gene: TRBJ1-5; d_gene: .; v_gene: TRBV10-2; abundance: few; CDR3aa: CASSENSYQPQHF; CDR3nt: TGCGCCAGCAGTGAGAACAGTTATCAGCCCCAGCATTTT
j_gene: TRBJ2-1; d_gene: .; v_gene: TRBV4-2; abundance: .; CDR3aa: CASSQDRVEQFF; CDR3nt: TGTGCCAGCAGCCAAGATCGAGTAGAGCAGTTCTTC
j_gene: TRBJ2-5; d_gene: .; v_gene: TRBV4-1; abundance: .; CDR3aa: CASSQGLAETQYF; CDR3nt: TGCGCCAGCAGCCAAGGGCTAGCTGAGACCCAGTACTTC
j_gene: TRBJ2-7; d_gene: .; v_gene: TRBV19; abundance: once; CDR3aa: CARGAGGNEQYF; CDR3nt: TGTGCCAGAGGGGCAGGCGGTAACGAGCAGTACTTC
j_gene: TRBJ2-5; d_gene: TRBD1; v_gene: TRBV5-1; abundance: .; CDR3aa: CASSPGQLQETQYF; CDR3nt: TGCGCCAGCAGCCCGGGACAGCTACAAGAGACCCAGTACTTC
j_gene: TRBJ1-2; d_gene: .; v_gene: TRBV27; abundance: .; CDR3aa: CASSLYTGHQLGYTF; CDR3nt: TGTGCCAGCAGTTTATATACAGGGCATCAACTGGGCTACACCTTC
j_gene: TRBJ2-3; d_gene: TRBD1; v_gene: TRBV5-1; abundance: .; CDR3aa: CASSFQGVTDTQYF; CDR3nt: TGCGCCAGCAGCTTCCAGGGGGTAACAGATACGCAGTATTTT
j_gene: TRBJ2-4; d_gene: TRBD2; v_gene: TRBV7-9; abundance: .; CDR3aa: CASSPRGEITKNIQYF; CDR3nt: TGTGCCAGCAGCCCCCGGGGGGAGATAACCAAAAACATTCAGTACTTC
j_gene: TRBJ1-1; d_gene: TRBD1; v_gene: TRBV9; abundance: .; CDR3aa: CASSDRGSEAFF; CDR3nt: TGTGCCAGCAGCGACAGGGGGTCTGAAGCTTTCTTT
j_gene: TRBJ2-7; d_gene: TRBD1; v_gene: TRBV10-3; abundance: .; CDR3aa: CGTGTGDYEQYF; CDR3nt: TGTGGCACCGGGACAGGAGACTACGAGCAGTACTTC
j_gene: TRBJ2-5; d_gene: .; v_gene: TRBV7-2; abundance: .; CDR3aa: CASSFNRIQETQYF; CDR3nt: TGTGCCAGCAGCTTTAACAGGATACAAGAGACCCAGTACTTC
j_gene: TRBJ2-7; d_gene: TRBD1; v_gene: TRBV9; abundance: .; CDR3aa: CASSSGTGTYEQYF; CDR3nt: TGTGCCAGCAGCTCGGGGACAGGTACCTACGAGCAGTACTTC
j_gene: TRBJ1-1; d_gene: .; v_gene: TRBV19; abundance: .; CDR3aa: CASSIASGNTEAFF; CDR3nt: TGTGCCAGTAGTATAGCTTCCGGGAACACTGAAGCTTTCTTT
j_gene: TRBJ2-5; d_gene: TRBD2; v_gene: TRBV30; abundance: few; CDR3aa: CAWSVPPSGQETQYF; CDR3nt: TGTGCCTGGAGTGTACCCCCTAGCGGGCAAGAGACCCAGTACTTC
j_gene: TRBJ2-7; d_gene: TRBD1; v_gene: TRBV27; abundance: .; CDR3aa: CATQQGFPLAYEQYF; CDR3nt: TGTGCAACGCAACAGGGGTTCCCCCTCGCCTACGAGCAGTACTTC
j_gene: TRBJ2-7; d_gene: TRBD2; v_gene: TRBV2; abundance: .; CDR3aa: CASRGGVQYF; CDR3nt: TGTGCCAGCAGGGGGGGGGTGCAGTACTTC
j_gene: TRBJ2-7; d_gene: .; v_gene: TRBV28; abundance: .; CDR3aa: CASSKPYRDKASYEQHF; CDR3nt: TGTGCCAGCAGTAAACCCTACCGGGACAAGGCCTCCTACGAGCAGCACTTC
j_gene: TRBJ2-5; d_gene: .; v_gene: TRBV4-1; abundance: .; CDR3aa: CASSQKRETQYF; CDR3nt: TGCGCCAGCAGCCAAAAGCGGGAGACCCAGTACTTC
j_gene: TRBJ2-3; d_gene: .; v_gene: TRBV19; abundance: .; CDR3aa: CASSRGTQSDTQYF; CDR3nt: TGTGCCAGTAGTAGGGGGACTCAGTCAGATACGCAGTATTTT
j_gene: TRBJ1-1; d_gene: .; v_gene: TRBV6-5; abundance: .; CDR3aa: CASRDAGANTEAFF; CDR3nt: TGTGCCAGCAGGGACGCGGGGGCGAACACTGAAGCTTTCTTT
j_gene: TRBJ2-1; d_gene: TRBD2; v_gene: TRBV12-5; abundance: .; CDR3aa: CASGLVNPGGLAGGSSYNEQFF; CDR3nt: TGTGCTAGTGGTTTGGTCAACCCCGGGGGACTAGCGGGAGGGAGCTCCTACAATGAGCAGTTCTTC
j_gene: TRBJ1-2; d_gene: TRBD1; v_gene: TRBV4-1; abundance: .; CDR3aa: CASSQRQGSNYGYTF; CDR3nt: TGCGCCAGCAGCCAAAGACAGGGCTCTAACTATGGCTACACCTTC
j_gene: TRBJ2-7; d_gene: .; v_gene: TRBV11-3; abundance: .; CDR3aa: CASSLGSGVNEQYF; CDR3nt: TGTGCCAGCAGCTTAGGTAGCGGAGTAAACGAGCAGTACTTC
j_gene: TRBJ2-7; d_gene: .; v_gene: TRBV19; abundance: .; CDR3aa: CASSIGQASSYEQYF; CDR3nt: TGTGCCAGTAGTATAGGGCAGGCGAGCTCCTACGAGCAGTACTTC
j_gene: TRBJ2-1; d_gene: TRBD2; v_gene: TRBV5-1; abundance: .; CDR3aa: CASSVAGDNYNEQFF; CDR3nt: TGCGCCAGCAGCGTAGCGGGGGATAACTACAATGAGCAGTTCTTC